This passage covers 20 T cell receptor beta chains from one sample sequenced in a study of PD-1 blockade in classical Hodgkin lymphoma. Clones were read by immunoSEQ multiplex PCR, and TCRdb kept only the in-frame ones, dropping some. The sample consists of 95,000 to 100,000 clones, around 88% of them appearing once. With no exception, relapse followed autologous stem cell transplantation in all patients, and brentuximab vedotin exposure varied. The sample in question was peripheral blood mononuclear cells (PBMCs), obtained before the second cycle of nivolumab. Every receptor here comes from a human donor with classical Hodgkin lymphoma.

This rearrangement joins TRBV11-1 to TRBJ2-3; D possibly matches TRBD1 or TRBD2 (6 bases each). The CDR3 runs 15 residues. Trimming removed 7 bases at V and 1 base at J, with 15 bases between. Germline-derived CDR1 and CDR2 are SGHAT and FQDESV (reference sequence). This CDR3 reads CASMSRGRGTDTQYF. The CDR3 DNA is TGTGCCAGCATGAGTCGGGGGCGGGGCACAGATACGCAGTATTTT.

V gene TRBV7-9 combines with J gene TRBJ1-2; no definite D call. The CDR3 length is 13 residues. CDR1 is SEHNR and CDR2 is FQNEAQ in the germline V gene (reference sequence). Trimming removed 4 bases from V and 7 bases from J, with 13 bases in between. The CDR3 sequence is CASSSPGRGGYTF. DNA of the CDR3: TGTGCCAGCAGCTCCCCGGGGAGAGGTGGCTACACCTTC.

CDR3 nucleotides: TGTGCCAGTAGTACCAGACAGGACAGCTACACCTACGAGCAGTACTTC. Its protein product is CASSTRQDSYTYEQYF. The V call is TRBV19, the J call TRBJ2-7; the D gene is possibly TRBD1 (6 bases). Deletions cut 4 bases from V and 2 bases from J, with 18 bases between. Germline values: CDR1 LNHDA, CDR2 SQIVND (reference sequence). The CDR3 runs 16 residues. The entire variable domain, with the rest obtained from reference TRBV19 and TRBJ2-7, is as follows: DGGITQSPKYLFRKEGQNVTLSCEQNLNHDAMYWYRQDPGQGLRLIYYSQIVNDFQKGDIAEGYSVSREKKESFPLTVTSAQKNPTAFYLCASSTRQDSYTYEQYFGPGTRLTVT.

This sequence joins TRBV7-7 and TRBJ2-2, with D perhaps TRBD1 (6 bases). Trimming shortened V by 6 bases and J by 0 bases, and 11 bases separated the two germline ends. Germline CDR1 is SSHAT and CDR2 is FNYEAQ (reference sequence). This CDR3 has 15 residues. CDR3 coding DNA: TGTGCCAGCAGGTCCGGGACATCGAACACCGGGGAGCTGTTTTTT. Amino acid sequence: CASRSGTSNTGELFF.

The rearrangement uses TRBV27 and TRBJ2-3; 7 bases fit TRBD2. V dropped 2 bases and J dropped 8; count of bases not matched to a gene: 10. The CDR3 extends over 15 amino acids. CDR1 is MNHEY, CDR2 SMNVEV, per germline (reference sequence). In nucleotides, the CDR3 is TGTGCCAGCAGTTTACGTGGGACTATTGTGCTTACGCAGTATTTT. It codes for CASSLRGTIVLTQYF.

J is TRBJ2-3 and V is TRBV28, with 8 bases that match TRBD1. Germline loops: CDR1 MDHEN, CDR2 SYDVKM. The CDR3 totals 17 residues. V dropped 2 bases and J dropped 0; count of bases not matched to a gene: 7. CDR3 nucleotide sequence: TGTGCCAGCAGTTTAGGGACAGGTTACCCTAGCACAGATACGCAGTATTTT. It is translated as CASSLGTGYPSTDTQYF.

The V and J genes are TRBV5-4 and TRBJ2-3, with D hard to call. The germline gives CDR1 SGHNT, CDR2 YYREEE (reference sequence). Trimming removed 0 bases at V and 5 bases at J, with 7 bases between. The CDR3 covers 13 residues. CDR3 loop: CASSLVTGDTQYF. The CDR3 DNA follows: TGTGCCAGCAGCTTGGTAACGGGAGATACGCAGTATTTT. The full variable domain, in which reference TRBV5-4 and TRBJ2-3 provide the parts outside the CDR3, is ETGVTQSPTHLIKTRGQQVTLRCSSQSGHNTVSWYQQALGQGPQFIFQYYREEENGRGNFPPRFSGLQFPNYSSELNVNALELDDSALYLCASSLVTGDTQYFGPGTRLTVL.

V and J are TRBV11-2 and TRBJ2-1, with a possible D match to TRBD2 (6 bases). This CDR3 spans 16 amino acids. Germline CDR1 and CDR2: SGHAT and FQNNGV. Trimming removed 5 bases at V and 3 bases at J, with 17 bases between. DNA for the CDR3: TGTGCCAGCAGCCGGGGACTCCCGGGCCTCTACAATGAGCAGTTCTTC. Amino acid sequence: CASSRGLPGLYNEQFF.

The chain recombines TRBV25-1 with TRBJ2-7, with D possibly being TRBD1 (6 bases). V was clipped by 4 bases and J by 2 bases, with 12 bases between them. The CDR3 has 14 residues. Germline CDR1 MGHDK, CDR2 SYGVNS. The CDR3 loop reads CASSVRTETYEQYF. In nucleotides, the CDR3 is TGTGCCAGCAGTGTAAGGACAGAGACCTACGAGCAGTACTTC.

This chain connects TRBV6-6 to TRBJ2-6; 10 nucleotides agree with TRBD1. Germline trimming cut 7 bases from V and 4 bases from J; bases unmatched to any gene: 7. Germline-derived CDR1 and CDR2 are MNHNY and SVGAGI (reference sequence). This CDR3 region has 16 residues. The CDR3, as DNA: TGTGCCAGCACCGGGACAGGGGCATCGGGGGCCAACGTCCTGACTTTC. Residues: CASTGTGASGANVLTF.

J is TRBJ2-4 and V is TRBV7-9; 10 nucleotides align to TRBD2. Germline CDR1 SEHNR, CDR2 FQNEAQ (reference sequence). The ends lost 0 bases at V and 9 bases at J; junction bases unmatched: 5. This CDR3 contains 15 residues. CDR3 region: CASSLASGGAIIQYF. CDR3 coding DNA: TGTGCCAGCAGCTTAGCGAGCGGGGGGGCGATCATTCAGTACTTC.

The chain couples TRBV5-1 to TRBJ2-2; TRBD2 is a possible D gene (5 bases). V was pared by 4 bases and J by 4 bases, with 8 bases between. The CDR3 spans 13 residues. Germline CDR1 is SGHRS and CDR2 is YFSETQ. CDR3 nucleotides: TGCGCCAGCAGCGCCGGAGGCACCGGGGAGCTGTTTTTT. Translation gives CASSAGGTGELFF. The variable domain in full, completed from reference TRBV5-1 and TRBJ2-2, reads KAGVTQTPRYLIKTRGQQVTLSCSPISGHRSVSWYQQTPGQGLQFLFEYFSETQRNKGNFPGRFSGRQFSNSRSEMNVSTLELGDSALYLCASSAGGTGELFFGEGSRLTVL.

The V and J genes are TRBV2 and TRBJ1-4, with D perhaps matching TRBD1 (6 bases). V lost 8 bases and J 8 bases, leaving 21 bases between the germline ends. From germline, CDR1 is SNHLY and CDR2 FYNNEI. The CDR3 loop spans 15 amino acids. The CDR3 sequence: CASSQQGAVGEKLFF. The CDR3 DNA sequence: TGTGCCAGCTCCCAACAGGGCGCTGTTGGGGAAAAACTGTTTTTT. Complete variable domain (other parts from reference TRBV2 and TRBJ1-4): EPEVTQTPSHQVTQMGQEVILRCVPISNHLYFYWYRQILGQKVEFLVSFYNNEISEKSEIFDDQFSVERPDGSNFTLKIRSTKLEDSAMYFCASSQQGAVGEKLFFGSGTQLSVL.

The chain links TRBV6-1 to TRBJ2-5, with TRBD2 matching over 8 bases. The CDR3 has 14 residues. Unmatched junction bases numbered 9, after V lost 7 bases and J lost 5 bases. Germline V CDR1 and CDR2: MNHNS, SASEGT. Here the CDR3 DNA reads TGTGCCAGCAAATCGGGACTAGGGGACGAGACCCAGTACTTC. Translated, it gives CASKSGLGDETQYF.

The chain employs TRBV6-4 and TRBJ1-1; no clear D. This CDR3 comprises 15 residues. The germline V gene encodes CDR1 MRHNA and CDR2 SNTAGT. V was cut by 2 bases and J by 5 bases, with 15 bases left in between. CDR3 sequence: CASSDLPGSVTEAFF. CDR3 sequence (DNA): TGTGCCAGCAGTGACCTCCCGGGGAGCGTTACTGAAGCTTTCTTT.

For the CDR3, the DNA is TGCGCCAGCAGCCAAGTGGAGGCGAGCTCCTATAATTCACCCCTCCACTTT. As protein: CASSQVEASSYNSPLHF. This chain joins TRBV4-1 and TRBJ1-6; D is uncertain. CDR3 length: 17 residues. CDR1 is MGHRA, CDR2 YSYEKL, per germline. With 1 base removed from V and 0 bases from J, the gap between germline ends came to 10 bases.

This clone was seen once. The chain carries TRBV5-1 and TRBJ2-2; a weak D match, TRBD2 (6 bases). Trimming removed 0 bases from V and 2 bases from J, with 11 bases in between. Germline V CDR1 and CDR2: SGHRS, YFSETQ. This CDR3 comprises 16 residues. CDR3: CASSLAWGVNTGELFF. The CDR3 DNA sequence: TGCGCCAGCAGCTTGGCCTGGGGGGTTAACACCGGGGAGCTGTTTTTT.

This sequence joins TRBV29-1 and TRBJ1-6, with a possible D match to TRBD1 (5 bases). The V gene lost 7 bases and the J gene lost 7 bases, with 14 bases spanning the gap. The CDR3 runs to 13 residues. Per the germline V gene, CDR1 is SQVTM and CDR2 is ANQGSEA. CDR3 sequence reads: CSGGDSVNSPLHF. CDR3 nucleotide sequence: TGCAGCGGGGGAGACAGTGTGAATTCACCCCTCCACTTT. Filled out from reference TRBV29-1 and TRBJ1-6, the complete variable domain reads SAVISQKPSRDICQRGTSLTIQCQVDSQVTMMFWYRQQPGQSLTLIATANQGSEATYESGFVIDKFPISRPNLTFSTLTVSNMSPEDSSIYLCSGGDSVNSPLHFGNGTRLTVT.

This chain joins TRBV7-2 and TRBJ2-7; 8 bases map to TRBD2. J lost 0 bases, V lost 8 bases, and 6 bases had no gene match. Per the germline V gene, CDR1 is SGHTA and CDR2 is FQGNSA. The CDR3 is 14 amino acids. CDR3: CASARGGSSYEQYF. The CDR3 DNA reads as TGTGCCAGCGCTCGGGGGGGAAGCTCCTACGAGCAGTACTTC.

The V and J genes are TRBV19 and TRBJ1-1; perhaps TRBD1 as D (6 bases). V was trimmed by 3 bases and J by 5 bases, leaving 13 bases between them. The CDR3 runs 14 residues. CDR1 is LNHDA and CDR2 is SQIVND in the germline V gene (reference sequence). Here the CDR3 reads CASSISQGVTEAFF. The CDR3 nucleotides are TGTGCCAGTAGTATCTCACAGGGAGTTACTGAAGCTTTCTTT.